This T cell receptor (beta chain) was found in a study of T-cell reconstitution after alpha-beta-depleted transplantation in children. This sample's TCRbeta library carried unique molecular identifier barcodes. TCRdb passed the PCR reads through MiXCR, listing each CDR3 protein once. Of around 200,000 distinct CDR3 sequences listed, under 20% are singletons. The CDR3 runs to 13 residues. The germline V gene has CDR1 SGHTA and CDR2 FQGNSA. Trimming took 1 base from V and 6 from J, leaving 10 bases between them. The sample consisted of PBMCs, mostly from graft donor cells, taken 360 days after TCRalphabeta/CD19-depleted stem cell transplant. This chain uses TRBV7-2 with TRBJ2-7; perhaps TRBD2 as D (5 bases). The source of this sequence is a male patient under 10 years old who had a stem cell transplant for acute lymphoblastic leukemia, so the T cells may come from the graft donor. The CDR3 here is CASSLVRTSEQYF. The CDR3 DNA follows: TGTGCCAGCAGCTTAGTGAGGACTTCCGAGCAGTACTTC.